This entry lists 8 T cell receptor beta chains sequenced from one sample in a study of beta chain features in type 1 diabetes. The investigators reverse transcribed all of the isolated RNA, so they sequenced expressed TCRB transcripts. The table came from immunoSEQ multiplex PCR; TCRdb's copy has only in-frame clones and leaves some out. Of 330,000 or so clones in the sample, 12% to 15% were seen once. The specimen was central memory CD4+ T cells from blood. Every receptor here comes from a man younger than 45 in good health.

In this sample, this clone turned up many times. The CDR3 DNA reads as TGCAGCGTGCCAGGCGGCTCTGGGGCCAACGTCCTGACTTTC. Protein product: CSVPGGSGANVLTF. This chain joins TRBV29-1 and TRBJ2-6, with D unclear. Germline CDR1 reads SQVTM; CDR2 reads ANQGSEA. V was pared by 6 bases and J by 0 bases, with 9 bases between. The CDR3 sequence is 14 residues long.

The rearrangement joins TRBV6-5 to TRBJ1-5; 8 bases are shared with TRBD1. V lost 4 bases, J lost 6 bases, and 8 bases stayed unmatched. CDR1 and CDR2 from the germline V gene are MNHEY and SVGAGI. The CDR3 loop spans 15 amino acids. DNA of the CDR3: TGTGCCAGCAGTTCCGGGACAGGATCCCTTCAGCCCCAGCATTTT. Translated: CASSSGTGSLQPQHF.

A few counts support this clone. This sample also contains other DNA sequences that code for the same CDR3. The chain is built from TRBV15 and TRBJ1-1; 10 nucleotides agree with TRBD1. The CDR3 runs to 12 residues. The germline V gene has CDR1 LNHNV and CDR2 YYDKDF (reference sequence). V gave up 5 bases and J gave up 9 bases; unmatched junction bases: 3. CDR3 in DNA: TGTGCCACCAGCTTGGACAGGGGGAAAGCTTTCTTT. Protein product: CATSLDRGKAFF. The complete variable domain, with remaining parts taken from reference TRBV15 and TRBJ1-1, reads DAMVIQNPRYQVTQFGKPVTLSCSQTLNHNVMYWYQQKSSQAPKLLFHYYDKDFNNEADTPDNFQSRRPNTSFCFLDIRSPGLGDTAMYLCATSLDRGKAFFGQGTRLTVV.

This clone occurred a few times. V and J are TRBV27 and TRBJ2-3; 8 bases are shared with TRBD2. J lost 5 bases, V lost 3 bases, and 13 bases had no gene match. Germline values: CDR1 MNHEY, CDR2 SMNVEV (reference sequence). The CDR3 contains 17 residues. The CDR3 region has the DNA TGTGCCAGCAGTTTCGCCTACCCGGGGGGGCTTGGAGATACGCAGTATTTT. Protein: CASSFAYPGGLGDTQYF.

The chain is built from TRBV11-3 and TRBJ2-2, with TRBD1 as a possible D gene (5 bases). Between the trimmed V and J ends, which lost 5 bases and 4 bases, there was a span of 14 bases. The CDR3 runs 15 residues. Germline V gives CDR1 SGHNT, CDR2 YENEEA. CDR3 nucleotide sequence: TGTGCCAGCAGCGGTGGGGCTAGGAGCACCGGGGAGCTGTTTTTT. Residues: CASSGGARSTGELFF.

CDR3 DNA sequence: TGCGCCAGCAGCCCTGGACTAGCGGGAGCTGAAAACATTCAGTACTTC. This gives the protein CASSPGLAGAENIQYF. The chain carries TRBV4-1 and TRBJ2-4; 13 bases align to TRBD2. Germline values: CDR1 MGHRA, CDR2 YSYEKL. The CDR3 totals 16 residues. Unmatched junction bases numbered 5, after V lost 4 bases and J lost 5 bases.

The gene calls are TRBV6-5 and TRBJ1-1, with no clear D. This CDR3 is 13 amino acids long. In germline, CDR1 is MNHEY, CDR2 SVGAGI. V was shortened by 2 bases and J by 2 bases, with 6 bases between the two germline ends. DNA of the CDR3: TGTGCCAGCAGTTACGCAGCCAACACTGAAGCTTTCTTT. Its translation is CASSYAANTEAFF.

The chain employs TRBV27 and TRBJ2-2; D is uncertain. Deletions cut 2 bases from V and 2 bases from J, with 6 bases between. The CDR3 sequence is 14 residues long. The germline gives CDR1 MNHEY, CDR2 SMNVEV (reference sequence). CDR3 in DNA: TGTGCCAGCAGTTTAAGCGTTAACACCGGGGAGCTGTTTTTT. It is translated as CASSLSVNTGELFF.